This is a list of T cell receptor beta chains from one sample in a study of blood T cell repertoires in COVID-19. The data were produced by immunoSEQ multiplex PCR, yet TCRdb's version contains in-frame clones alone and is incomplete. The table lists over 120,000 clones, approximately 81% of them singletons, with less than 3.5% in the top ten. The sequenced material came from peripheral blood. These receptors originate from a human donor with acute or convalescent COVID-19. The donor label of this sample is uncertain. The CDR3 runs from the conserved cysteine through the conserved F or W. Each record gives: clone size, CDR3 length, D gene, V gene, J gene, CDR3 DNA, CDR3 protein. The D gene is left open where the match is weak. Clone size appears in some rows only: once, few, many, or a class for an expanded clone.

>.|16|TRBD1|TRBV7-2|TRBJ1-6
TGTGCCAGCAGCTTAGCTCAGGGGGCTTATAATTCACCCCTCCACTTT
CASSLAQGAYNSPLHF
>.|16|TRBD2|TRBV27|TRBJ2-1
TGTGCCAGCAGTCATACTCGGGGGGGAGGACGGCGTGAGCAGTTCTTC
CASSHTRGGGRREQFF
>.|12|.|TRBV28|TRBJ1-3
TGTGCCAGCGCAACAGGGATCTACACCATATATTTT
CASATGIYTIYF
>.|14|TRBD1|TRBV30|TRBJ2-1
TGTGCCTGGGACAGGGGGCGGCTCTACAATGAGCAGTTCTTC
CAWDRGRLYNEQFF
>.|15|TRBD2|TRBV5-1|TRBJ2-5
TGCGCCAGCACCCAGACTAGCGAGGTACAAGAGACCCAGTACTTC
CASTQTSEVQETQYF
>few|15|TRBD2|TRBV7-2|TRBJ2-1
TGTGCCAGCAGCACCACTAGCGGGGGGGCGAATGAGCAGTTCTTC
CASSTTSGGANEQFF
>.|15|.|TRBV19|TRBJ2-3
TGTGCCAGTAGTATTAGTCGAGGGTATACGGATACGCAGTATTTT
CASSISRGYTDTQYF
>.|15|TRBD2|TRBV6-5|TRBJ2-5
TGTGCCAGCAGTTACGATACTAGCGAAGAAGAGACCCAGTACTTC
CASSYDTSEEETQYF
>.|14|.|TRBV9|TRBJ2-2
TGTGCCAGCAGCCCCTTCGGGGGCACCGGGGAGCTGTTTTTT
CASSPFGGTGELFF
>.|18|.|TRBV11-2|TRBJ1-2
TGTGCCAGCAGCTTACCGGAAGGGACACGACAGGATAACTATGGCTACACCTTC
CASSLPEGTRQDNYGYTF
>once|16|TRBD2|TRBV19|TRBJ2-3
TGTGCCAGTAGTAAAAGCGGGGGGGCCGGCACAGATACGCAGTATTTT
CASSKSGGAGTDTQYF
>.|12|.|TRBV7-2|TRBJ2-4
TGTGCCAGCAGCGAACAGGGAAACATTCAGTACTTC
CASSEQGNIQYF
>.|20|TRBD1|TRBV5-1|TRBJ2-2
TGCGCCAGCAGAGTAGTACCGGGACAGGGGGCGCCTGGGAACACCGGGGAGCTGTTTTTT
CASRVVPGQGAPGNTGELFF
>once|14|TRBD1|TRBV19|TRBJ2-3
TGTGCCAGTAGAAGGGACAGGGTGGCAGATACGCAGTATTTT
CASRRDRVADTQYF
>.|14|.|TRBV9|TRBJ1-1
TGTGCCAGCAGCGCGGGTAGCATGGGCACTGAAGCTTTCTTT
CASSAGSMGTEAFF
>.|18|TRBD1|TRBV5-6|TRBJ1-1
TGTGCCAGCAGCTTGGAGCCCCGGGACAGGGTACGGAACACTGAAGCTTTCTTT
CASSLEPRDRVRNTEAFF
>.|15|TRBD1|TRBV5-1|TRBJ1-2
TGCGCCAGCAGCACCGGGGACAGGGATGTCAGTGGCTACACCTTC
CASSTGDRDVSGYTF
>.|13|.|TRBV2|TRBJ1-2
TGTGCCAGCAGCCCACAGGGCTCATATGGCTACACCTTC
CASSPQGSYGYTF
>once|15|TRBD1|TRBV24-1|TRBJ2-3
TGTGCCACCAATACCGGGACAGGGTACCCAGATACGCAGTATTTT
CATNTGTGYPDTQYF
>.|15|.|TRBV21-1|TRBJ1-5
TGTGCCAGCAGCAAAGGTGGGACAGTAAATCAGCCCCAGCATTTT
CASSKGGTVNQPQHF
>.|15|.|TRBV7-2|TRBJ1-1
TGTGCCAGCAGCTTAGTTGTGGGCGTGCACACTGAAGCTTTCTTT
CASSLVVGVHTEAFF
>once|16|TRBD1|TRBV3-1/TRBV3-2|TRBJ1-1
TGTGCCAGCAGCCAAGATCTCGGCAGGGGGGACACTGAAGCTTTCTTT
CASSQDLGRGDTEAFF
>.|15|TRBD1|TRBV6-5|TRBJ1-1
TGTGCCAGCAGTTACAGGGGACAGGCGAACACTGAAGCTTTCTTT
CASSYRGQANTEAFF
>.|19|TRBD2|TRBV13|TRBJ2-1
TGTGCCAGCAGCTCCCCGGGACTAGCGGGACCAGGAGCCTACAATGAGCAGTTCTTC
CASSSPGLAGPGAYNEQFF
>.|18|TRBD2|TRBV5-6|TRBJ2-2
TGTGCCAGCAGGGGACTTAGTGGGCGGGGGGACTCCACCGGGGAGCTGTTTTTT
CASRGLSGRGDSTGELFF
>large|16|.|TRBV7-9|TRBJ2-1
TGTGCCAGCAGCTTATTCCCTGGGGAGTCCCTAAATGAGCAGTTCTTC
CASSLFPGESLNEQFF
>once|14|.|TRBV28|TRBJ1-4
TGTGCCAGCAGTTTAGGACAGAGGGTATCGGGACTGTTTTTT
CASSLGQRVSGLFF
>.|15|.|TRBV4-3|TRBJ2-5
TGCGCCAGCAGCCAAGGTAGTGGGGCCGGGGAGACCCAGTACTTC
CASSQGSGAGETQYF
>.|13|TRBD1|TRBV30|TRBJ1-4
TGTGCCTGGAGTGTAGACAGGGAAGAAAAACTGTTTTTT
CAWSVDREEKLFF
>few|16|TRBD1|TRBV6-5|TRBJ2-7
TGTGCCAGCAGTTACTTCGTGACAGGGGGCCTCTACGAGCAGTACTTC
CASSYFVTGGLYEQYF
>.|13|.|TRBV25-1|TRBJ1-1
TGTGCCAGCAGTGACCCCGCAGTCCTGAGGGCTTTCTTT
CASSDPAVLRAFF
>.|18|TRBD2|TRBV30|TRBJ2-3
TGTGCCTGGAGTGATTTAGCGGGAAAGGATGTGTGGGCAGATACGCAGTATTTT
CAWSDLAGKDVWADTQYF
>few|17|TRBD1|TRBV11-2|TRBJ1-2
TGTGCCAGCAGCCCAGGGACAGGGAAGTTTGATCCCTATGGCTACACCTTC
CASSPGTGKFDPYGYTF
>.|13|TRBD1|TRBV2|TRBJ1-2
TGTGCCAGCAGTGAGGGGACAGAGTATGGCTACACCTTC
CASSEGTEYGYTF
>.|14|.|TRBV19|TRBJ1-1
TGTGCCAGTACCCCGGGGAAGATGAACACTGAAGCTTTCTTT
CASTPGKMNTEAFF
>once|15|TRBD1|TRBV19|TRBJ2-7
TGTGCCAGTAGTACTTCCGGGACAGGGGGTCACGAGCAGTACTTC
CASSTSGTGGHEQYF
>.|15|.|TRBV4-3|TRBJ2-1
TGCGCCAGCAGCCGGCTTTACTCGGGGGACTATGAGCAGTTCTTC
CASSRLYSGDYEQFF
>.|13|.|TRBV29-1|TRBJ2-3
TGCAGCGTTGATCAGGGGCCCACAGATACGCAGTATTTT
CSVDQGPTDTQYF
>.|13|.|TRBV6-5|TRBJ1-6
TGTGCCAGCAGTTACGAACGGGGATCACCCCTCCACTTT
CASSYERGSPLHF
>.|16|TRBD2|TRBV28|TRBJ2-1
TGTGCCAGCAGTTTATACGGGCGGACCCGGGGGGATGAGCAGTTCTTC
CASSLYGRTRGDEQFF
>.|18|.|TRBV19|TRBJ2-4
TGTGCCAGTAGTATAGGTTCCACGTCCGGGGTAGCCAAAAACATTCAGTACTTC
CASSIGSTSGVAKNIQYF
>once|17|.|TRBV5-8|TRBJ1-3
TGTGCCAGCAGCTTGCTAAGTCCCCTTGGCTCTGGAAACACCATATATTTT
CASSLLSPLGSGNTIYF
>.|18|TRBD1|TRBV28|TRBJ2-6
TGTGCCAGCAGTTTCACCGGGACAGGGATCTCTGGGGCCAACGTCCTGACTTTC
CASSFTGTGISGANVLTF
>.|14|TRBD1|TRBV5-8|TRBJ2-7
TGTGCCAGCAGCCCGACAGGGGGTTACGACGAGCAGTACTTC
CASSPTGGYDEQYF
>.|13|.|TRBV12-3/TRBV12-4|TRBJ1-2
TGTGCCAGCAGTTCCACAGGTGACTATGGCTACACCTTC
CASSSTGDYGYTF
>.|13|.|TRBV29-1|TRBJ1-2
TGCAGCGTTGAGTGGGGACTTGACTATGGCTACACCTTC
CSVEWGLDYGYTF
>.|16|TRBD2|TRBV29-1|TRBJ2-5
TGCAGCGTTCCCTATTTGAGGCGGGAGTCGCGGGAGACCCAGTACTTC
CSVPYLRRESRETQYF
>.|13|TRBD1|TRBV5-1|TRBJ1-2
TGCGCCAGCAGCTTTGAGACAGGGTCTGGCTACACCTTC
CASSFETGSGYTF
>.|14|.|TRBV4-1|TRBJ1-1
TGCGCCAGCAGCCTATGGACAGCTACGACTGAAGCTTTCTTT
CASSLWTATTEAFF
>.|13|.|TRBV5-1|TRBJ1-6
TGCGCCAGCAGCACAGGGAATGTATCACCCCTCCACTTT
CASSTGNVSPLHF
>.|15|TRBD1|TRBV10-3|TRBJ1-1
TGTGCCATCCGCCCGGGGGACAGGATGAACACTGAAGCTTTCTTT
CAIRPGDRMNTEAFF
>.|18|.|TRBV3-1/TRBV3-2|TRBJ1-4
TGTGCCAGCAGCCAAGCGGCGTTTCGAGGCGATACTAATGAAAAACTGTTTTTT
CASSQAAFRGDTNEKLFF
>.|14|.|TRBV5-4|TRBJ2-5
TGTGCCAGCAGCTTAAAACTTCAGGGGGAGACCCAGTACTTC
CASSLKLQGETQYF
>.|16|.|TRBV5-4|TRBJ2-5
TGTGCCAGCAGCTTCCTTGGTAGGAGTTCGGAAGAGACCCAGTACTTC
CASSFLGRSSEETQYF
>.|16|TRBD2|TRBV7-8|TRBJ2-2
TGTGCCAGCAGCTTACGGAGCGGGGGGATCACCGGGGAGCTGTTTTTT
CASSLRSGGITGELFF